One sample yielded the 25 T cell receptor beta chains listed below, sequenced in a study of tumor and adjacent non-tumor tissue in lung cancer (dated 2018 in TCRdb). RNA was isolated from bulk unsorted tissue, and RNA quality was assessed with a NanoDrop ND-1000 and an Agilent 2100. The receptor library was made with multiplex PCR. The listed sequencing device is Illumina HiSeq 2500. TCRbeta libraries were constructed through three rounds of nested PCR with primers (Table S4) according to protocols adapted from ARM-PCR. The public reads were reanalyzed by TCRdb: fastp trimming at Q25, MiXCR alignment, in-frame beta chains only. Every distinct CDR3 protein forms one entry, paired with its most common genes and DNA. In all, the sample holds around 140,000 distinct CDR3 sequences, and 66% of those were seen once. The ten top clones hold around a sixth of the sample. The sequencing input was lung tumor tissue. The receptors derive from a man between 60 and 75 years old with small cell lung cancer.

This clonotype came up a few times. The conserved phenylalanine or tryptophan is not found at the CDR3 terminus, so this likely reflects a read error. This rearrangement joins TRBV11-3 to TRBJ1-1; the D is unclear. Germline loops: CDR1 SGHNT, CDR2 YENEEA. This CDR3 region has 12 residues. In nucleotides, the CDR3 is TGTACCAGCAGCTTAGACGGAGTCGAAGCTTTCTAT. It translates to CTSSLDGVEAFY.

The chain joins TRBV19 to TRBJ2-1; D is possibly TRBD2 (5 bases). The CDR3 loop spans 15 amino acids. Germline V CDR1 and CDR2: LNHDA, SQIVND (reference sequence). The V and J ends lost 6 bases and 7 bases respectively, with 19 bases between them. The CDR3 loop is CASSPRGSDYNEQFF. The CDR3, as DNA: TGTGCCAGTAGCCCCAGAGGTAGCGACTATAATGAGCAGTTCTTC. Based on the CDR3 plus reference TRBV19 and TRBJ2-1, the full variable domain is DGGITQSPKYLFRKEGQNVTLSCEQNLNHDAMYWYRQDPGQGLRLIYYSQIVNDFQKGDIAEGYSVSREKKESFPLTVTSAQKNPTAFYLCASSPRGSDYNEQFFGPGTRLTVL.

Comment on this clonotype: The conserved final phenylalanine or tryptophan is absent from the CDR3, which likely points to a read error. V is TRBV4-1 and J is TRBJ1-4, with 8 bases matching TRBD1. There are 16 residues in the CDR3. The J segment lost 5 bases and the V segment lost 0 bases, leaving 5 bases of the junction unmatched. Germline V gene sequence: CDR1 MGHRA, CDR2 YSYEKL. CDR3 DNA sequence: TGCGCCAGCAGCCAAGATGGCAGGGGGCCCAATGAAAAACTGTTTTCT. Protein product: CASSQDGRGPNEKLFS.

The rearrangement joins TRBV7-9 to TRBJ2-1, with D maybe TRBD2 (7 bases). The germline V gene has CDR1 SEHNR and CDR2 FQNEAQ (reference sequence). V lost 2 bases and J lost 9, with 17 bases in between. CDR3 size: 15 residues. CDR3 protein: CASSLWGAGVGEQFF. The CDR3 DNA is TGTGCCAGCAGCTTATGGGGGGCGGGGGTGGGTGAGCAGTTCTTC.

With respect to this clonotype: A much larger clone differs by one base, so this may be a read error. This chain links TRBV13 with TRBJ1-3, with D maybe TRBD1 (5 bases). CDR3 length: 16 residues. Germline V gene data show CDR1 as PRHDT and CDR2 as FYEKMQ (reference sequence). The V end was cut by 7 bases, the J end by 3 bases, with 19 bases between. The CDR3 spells CASNSRTPALGNTIYF. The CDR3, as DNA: TGTGCCAGCAACTCTCGGACACCCGCTCTTGGAAACACCATATATTTT.

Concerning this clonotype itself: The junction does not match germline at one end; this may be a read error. The CDR3 bases are TGTGCCAGCAGCGAAGCGCGGCTAGCGGGCTTGACCGTGGAGCTGTTTTTT. The encoded protein is CASSEARLAGLTVELFF. This chain uses TRBV6-1 with TRBJ2-2, with 8 bases lining up with TRBD2. This CDR3 comprises 17 residues. The germline V gene encodes CDR1 MNHNS and CDR2 SASEGT.

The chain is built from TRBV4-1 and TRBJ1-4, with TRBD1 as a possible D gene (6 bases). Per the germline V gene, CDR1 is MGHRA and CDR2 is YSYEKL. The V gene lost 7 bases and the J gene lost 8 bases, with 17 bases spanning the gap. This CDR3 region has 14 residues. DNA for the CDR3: TGCGCCAGCAACCTTCAGGGGTTTGGCGAAAAACTGTTTTTT. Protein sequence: CASNLQGFGEKLFF.

Written as DNA, the CDR3 is TGCAGCGTTAATGGTAGGGAGGGCTCTGGAAACACCATATATTTT. Translated, it gives CSVNGREGSGNTIYF. The chain is built from TRBV29-1 and TRBJ1-3, with D unresolved. Trimming cost V 5 bases and J 0 bases, with 14 bases left between them. The CDR3 consists of 15 residues. Germline lookup yields CDR1 SQVTM and CDR2 ANQGSEA.

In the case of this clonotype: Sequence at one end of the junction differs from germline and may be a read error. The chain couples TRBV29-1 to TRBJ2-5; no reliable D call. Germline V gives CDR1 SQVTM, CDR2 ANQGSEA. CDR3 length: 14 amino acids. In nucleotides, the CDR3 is TGCAGAGTTGAATTCGGCAGTACCCTAGAGACCCAGTACTTC. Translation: CRVEFGSTLETQYF.

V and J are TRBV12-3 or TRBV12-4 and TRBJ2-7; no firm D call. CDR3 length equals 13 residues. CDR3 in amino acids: CVSSLSAIGEQYV. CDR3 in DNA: TGTGTCAGCAGTTTATCTGCTATAGGCGAGCAGTACGTC.

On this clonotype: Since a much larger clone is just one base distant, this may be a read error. The CDR3 DNA sequence: TGTGCCGGCAGTGGGGCGGAGACCCAGTACTTC. Its translation: CAGSGAETQYF. The chain is built from TRBV12-3 or TRBV12-4 and TRBJ2-5, with a tentative D call TRBD1 (5 bases). CDR3 length: 11 amino acids.

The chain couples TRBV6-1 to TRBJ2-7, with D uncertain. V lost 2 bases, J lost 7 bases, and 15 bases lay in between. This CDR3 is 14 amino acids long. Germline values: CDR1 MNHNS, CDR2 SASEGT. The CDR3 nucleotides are TGTGCCAGCAGTGAACACGGCAGTCCATATGAGCAGTACGTC. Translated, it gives CASSEHGSPYEQYV.

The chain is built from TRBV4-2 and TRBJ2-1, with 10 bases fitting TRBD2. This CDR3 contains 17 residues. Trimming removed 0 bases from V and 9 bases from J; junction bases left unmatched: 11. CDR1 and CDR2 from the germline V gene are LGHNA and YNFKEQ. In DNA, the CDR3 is TGTGCCAGCAGCCAAGATGCAGCGGGAGGGTTCCGGGGTGAGCAGTTCTTC. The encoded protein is CASSQDAAGGFRGEQFF.

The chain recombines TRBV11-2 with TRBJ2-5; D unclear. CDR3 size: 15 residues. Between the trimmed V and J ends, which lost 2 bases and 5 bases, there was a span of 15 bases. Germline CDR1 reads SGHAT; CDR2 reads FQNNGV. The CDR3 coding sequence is TGTGCCAGCAGCTTATCATGGTCCTCCCTGGAGACCCAGTACTTC. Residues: CASSLSWSSLETQYF.

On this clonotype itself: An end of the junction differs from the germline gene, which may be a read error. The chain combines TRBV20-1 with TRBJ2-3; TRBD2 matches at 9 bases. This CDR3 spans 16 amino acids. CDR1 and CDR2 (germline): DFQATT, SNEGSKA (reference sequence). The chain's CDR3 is CNANRLRGGSTDTQCF. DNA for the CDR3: TGCAATGCTAACCGCCTGCGGGGGGGCAGCACAGATACGCAGTGTTTT.

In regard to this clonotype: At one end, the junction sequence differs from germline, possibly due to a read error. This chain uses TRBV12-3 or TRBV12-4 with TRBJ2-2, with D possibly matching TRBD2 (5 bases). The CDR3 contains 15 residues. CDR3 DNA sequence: TGTGCTAGCAGTTTGGCGGTAGCGCCCACCGGGGAGCTGTTTTTT. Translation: CASSLAVAPTGELFF.

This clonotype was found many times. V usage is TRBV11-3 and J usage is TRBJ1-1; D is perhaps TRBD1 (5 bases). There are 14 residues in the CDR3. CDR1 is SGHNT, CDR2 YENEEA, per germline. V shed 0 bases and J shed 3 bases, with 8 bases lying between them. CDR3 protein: CASSLEGEDTEAFF. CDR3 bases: TGTGCCAGCAGCTTAGAGGGGGAGGACACTGAAGCTTTCTTT.

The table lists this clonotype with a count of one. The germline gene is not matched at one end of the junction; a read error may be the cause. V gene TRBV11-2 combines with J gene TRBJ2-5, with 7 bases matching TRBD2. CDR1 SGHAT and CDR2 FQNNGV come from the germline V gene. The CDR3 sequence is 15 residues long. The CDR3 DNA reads TGCGCCAGCAGCCAGACCCTAGCGGTCCAAGAGACCCAGTACTTC. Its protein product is CASSQTLAVQETQYF.

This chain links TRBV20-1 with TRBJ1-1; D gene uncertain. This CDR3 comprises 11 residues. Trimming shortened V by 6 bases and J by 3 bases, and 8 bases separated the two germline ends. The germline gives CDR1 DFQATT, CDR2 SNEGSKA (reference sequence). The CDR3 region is CSATIDTEAFF. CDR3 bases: TGCAGTGCCACTATCGACACTGAAGCTTTCTTT.

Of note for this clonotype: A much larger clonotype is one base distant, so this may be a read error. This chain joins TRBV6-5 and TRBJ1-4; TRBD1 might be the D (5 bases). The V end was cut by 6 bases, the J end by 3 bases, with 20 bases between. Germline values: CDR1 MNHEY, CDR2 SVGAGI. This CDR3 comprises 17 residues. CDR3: CASSRNPGIGANEKLFF. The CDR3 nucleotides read TGTGCCAGCAGCCGGAACCCCGGGATAGGGGCTAATGAAAAACTGTTTTTT.

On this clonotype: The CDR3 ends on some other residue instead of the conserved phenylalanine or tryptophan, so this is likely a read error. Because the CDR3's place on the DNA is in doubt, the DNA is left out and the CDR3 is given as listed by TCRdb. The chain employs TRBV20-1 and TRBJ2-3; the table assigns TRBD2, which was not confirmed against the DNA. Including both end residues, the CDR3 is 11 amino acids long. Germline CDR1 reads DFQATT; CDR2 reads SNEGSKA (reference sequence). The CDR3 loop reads CNASSSGSAYL.

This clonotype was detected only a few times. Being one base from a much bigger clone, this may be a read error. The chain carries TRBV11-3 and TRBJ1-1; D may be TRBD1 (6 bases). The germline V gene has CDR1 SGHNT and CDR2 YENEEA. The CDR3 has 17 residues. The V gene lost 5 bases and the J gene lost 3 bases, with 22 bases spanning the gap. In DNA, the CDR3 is TGTGCCAGCAGCCCCCGGCGCGGGGCAGGGGAGGACACTGAAGCTTTCTTT. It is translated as CASSPRRGAGEDTEAFF.

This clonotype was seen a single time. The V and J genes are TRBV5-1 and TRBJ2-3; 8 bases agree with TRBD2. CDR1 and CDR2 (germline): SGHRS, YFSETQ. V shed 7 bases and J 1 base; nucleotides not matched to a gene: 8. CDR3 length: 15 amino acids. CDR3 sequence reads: CASQGGLAGTDTQYF. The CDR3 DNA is TGCGCCAGCCAAGGAGGACTAGCAGGCACAGATACGCAGTATTTT. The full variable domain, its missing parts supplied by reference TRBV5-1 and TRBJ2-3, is KAGVTQTPRYLIKTRGQQVTLSCSPISGHRSVSWYQQTPGQGLQFLFEYFSETQRNKGNFPGRFSGRQFSNSRSEMNVSTLELGDSALYLCASQGGLAGTDTQYFGPGTRLTVL.

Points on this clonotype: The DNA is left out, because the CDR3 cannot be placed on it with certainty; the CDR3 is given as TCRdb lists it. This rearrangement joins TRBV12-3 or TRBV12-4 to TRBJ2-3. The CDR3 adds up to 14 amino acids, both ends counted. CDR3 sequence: CASSFAGGTDTRYF.

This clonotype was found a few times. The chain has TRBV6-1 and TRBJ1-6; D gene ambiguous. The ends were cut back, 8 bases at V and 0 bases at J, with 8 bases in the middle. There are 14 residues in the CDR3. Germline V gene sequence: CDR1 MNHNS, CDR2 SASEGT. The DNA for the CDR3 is TGTGCCAGCTCGATGAGCTCCTATAATTCACCCCTCCACTTT. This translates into CASSMSSYNSPLHF.